The text below deals with one TCR beta chain. This sample was taken from a study of control samples from healthy donors and cancer patients. The germline V and J ends were trimmed by 7 bases and 0 bases, with 10 bases remaining between them. The CDR3 runs to 15 residues. Looked up from germline, CDR1 is MNHNY and CDR2 is SVGAGI (reference sequence). TCRdb keeps only in-frame clones here, not all; method: immunoSEQ multiplex PCR. The sample carries about 170,000 clones, about 94% recorded once. The clonotype originates from a woman aged 55-75 years in good health. The chain links TRBV6-6 to TRBJ1-6; weak D call: TRBD1 (5 bases). Sequencing used blood. Written as DNA, the CDR3 is TGTGCCAGCACATGGGGGGGCTCCTATAATTCACCCCTCCACTTT. Amino acids: CASTWGGSYNSPLHF.